This entry describes one TCR beta chain. Per the germline V gene, CDR1 is MNHEY and CDR2 is SMNVEV (reference sequence). CDR3 length: 15 amino acids. V lost 8 bases and J lost 5; bases outside the gene matches: 12. This entry is derived from a study of blood T cell repertoires in COVID-19. TCRdb's table, derived via immunoSEQ multiplex PCR, lists solely in-frame clones and lacks some. The repertoire has a few hundred thousand clones, roughly four fifths of them found once; the top ten carry roughly 3%. Source material: peripheral blood. The source of this sequence is a woman in her thirties who had recovered from COVID-19. This rearrangement joins TRBV27 to TRBJ1-1, with 9 positions matching TRBD1. CDR3 sequence (DNA): TGTGCCAGCGAATCCGGGACAGGGCTAGGGACTGAAGCTTTCTTT. Translation: CASESGTGLGTEAFF.